This TCR beta chain came from a study of cytomegalovirus exposure and HLA in healthy donors. The study, taken as a whole, reports: Researchers counted around 170 TCR beta chains as cytomegalovirus-associated. As was reported, the classifier diagnosed cytomegalovirus status with high specificity and sensitivity. A few CMV-associated chains were confirmed in vitro to be specific for CMV antigens. For most TCR sequences rarity was the rule, although some public TCRs occurred in many donors.

Repertoires were generated with immunoSEQ multiplex PCR, while TCRdb's copy carries only in-frame clones and drops some. The sample has 97,000 or so clones, around nine tenths seen once; the top ten hold 3% to 4.5%. A word on this clone: Its antigen is not identified.

The sequenced material came from PBMCs. This clonotype was obtained from a woman between 25 and 40 years old in good health and CMV-seronegative.

This CDR3 is CASSTTVLEAQHF. The CDR3 DNA follows: TGTGCCAGCAGTACGACAGTCCTTGAGGCCCAGCATTTT. The V and J genes are TRBV2 and TRBJ1-5, with D perhaps TRBD1 (5 bases). With 5 bases removed from V and 11 bases from J, the gap between germline ends came to 16 bases. The CDR3 loop spans 13 amino acids. The germline V gene has CDR1 SNHLY and CDR2 FYNNEI.